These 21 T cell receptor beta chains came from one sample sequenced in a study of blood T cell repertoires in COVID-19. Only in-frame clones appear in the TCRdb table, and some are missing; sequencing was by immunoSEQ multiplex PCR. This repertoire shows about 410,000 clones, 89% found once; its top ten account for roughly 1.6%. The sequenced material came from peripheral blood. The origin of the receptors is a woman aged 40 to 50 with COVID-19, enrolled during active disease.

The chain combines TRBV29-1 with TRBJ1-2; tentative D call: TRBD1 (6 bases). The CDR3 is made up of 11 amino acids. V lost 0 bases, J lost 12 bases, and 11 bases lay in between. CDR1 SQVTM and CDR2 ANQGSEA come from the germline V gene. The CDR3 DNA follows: TGCAGCGTTGAAGAAGGGGGGGTTAACACCTTC. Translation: CSVEEGGVNTF.

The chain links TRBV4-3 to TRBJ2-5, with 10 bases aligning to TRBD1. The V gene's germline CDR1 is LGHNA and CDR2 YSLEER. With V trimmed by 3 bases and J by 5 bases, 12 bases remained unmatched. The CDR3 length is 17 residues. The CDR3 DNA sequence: TGCGCCAGCAGCCAGGGGGTGACAGGGGGCTTGGTGGAGACCCAGTACTTC. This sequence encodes CASSQGVTGGLVETQYF.

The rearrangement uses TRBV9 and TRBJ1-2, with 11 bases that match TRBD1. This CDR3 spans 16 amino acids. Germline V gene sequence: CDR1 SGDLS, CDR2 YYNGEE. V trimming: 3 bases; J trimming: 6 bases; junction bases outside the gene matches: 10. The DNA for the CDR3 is TGTGCCAGCAGCGCGAGGACAGGGGGCGTTAGCAATGGCTACACCTTC. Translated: CASSARTGGVSNGYTF.

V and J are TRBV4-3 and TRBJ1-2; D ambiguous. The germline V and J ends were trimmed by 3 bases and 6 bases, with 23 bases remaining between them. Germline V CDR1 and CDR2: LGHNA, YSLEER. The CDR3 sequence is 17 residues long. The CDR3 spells CASSHLSIRSGGDGYTF. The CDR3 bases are TGCGCCAGCAGCCACCTAAGCATTAGGAGCGGAGGTGATGGCTACACCTTC.

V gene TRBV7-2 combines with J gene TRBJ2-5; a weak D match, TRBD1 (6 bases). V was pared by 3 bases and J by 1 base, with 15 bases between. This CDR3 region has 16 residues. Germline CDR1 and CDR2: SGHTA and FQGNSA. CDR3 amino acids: CASSFGPLRGQETQYF. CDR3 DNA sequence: TGTGCCAGCAGCTTCGGGCCCCTCAGGGGCCAAGAGACCCAGTACTTC.

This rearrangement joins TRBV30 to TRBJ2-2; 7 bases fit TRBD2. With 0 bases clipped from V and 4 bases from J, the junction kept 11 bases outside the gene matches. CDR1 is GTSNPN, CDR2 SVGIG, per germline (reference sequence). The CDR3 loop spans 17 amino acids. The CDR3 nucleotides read TGTGCCTGGAGTGTACTTCTAAGCGGGAATCCCACCGGGGAGCTGTTTTTT. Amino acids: CAWSVLLSGNPTGELFF.

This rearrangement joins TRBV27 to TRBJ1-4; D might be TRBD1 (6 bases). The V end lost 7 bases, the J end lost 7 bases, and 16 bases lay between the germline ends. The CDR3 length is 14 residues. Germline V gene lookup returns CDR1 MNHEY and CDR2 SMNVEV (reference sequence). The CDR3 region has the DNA TGTGCCAGCACCTCAGGGGACAATGGTGAAAAACTGTTTTTT. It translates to CASTSGDNGEKLFF.

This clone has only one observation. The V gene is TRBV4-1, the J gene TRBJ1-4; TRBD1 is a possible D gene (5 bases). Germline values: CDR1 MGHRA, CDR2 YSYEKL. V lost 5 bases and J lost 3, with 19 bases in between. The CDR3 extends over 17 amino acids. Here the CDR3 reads CASSLFGQGQSNEKLFF. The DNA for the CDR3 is TGCGCCAGCAGCTTATTCGGGCAGGGTCAGTCTAATGAAAAACTGTTTTTT.

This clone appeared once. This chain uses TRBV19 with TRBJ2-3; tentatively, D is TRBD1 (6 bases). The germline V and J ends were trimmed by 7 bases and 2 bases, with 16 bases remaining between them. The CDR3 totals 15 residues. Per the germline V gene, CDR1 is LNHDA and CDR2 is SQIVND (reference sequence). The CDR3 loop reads CASTNRVSYTDTQYF. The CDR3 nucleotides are TGTGCCAGTACCAACAGGGTTTCTTACACAGATACGCAGTATTTT.

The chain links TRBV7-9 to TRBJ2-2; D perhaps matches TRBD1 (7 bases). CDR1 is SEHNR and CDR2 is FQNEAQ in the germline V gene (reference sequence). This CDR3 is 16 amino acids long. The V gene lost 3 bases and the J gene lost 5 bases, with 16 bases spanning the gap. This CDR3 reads CASSFDGRGVTGELFF. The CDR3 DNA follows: TGTGCCAGCAGCTTTGATGGCAGGGGGGTGACCGGGGAGCTGTTTTTT.

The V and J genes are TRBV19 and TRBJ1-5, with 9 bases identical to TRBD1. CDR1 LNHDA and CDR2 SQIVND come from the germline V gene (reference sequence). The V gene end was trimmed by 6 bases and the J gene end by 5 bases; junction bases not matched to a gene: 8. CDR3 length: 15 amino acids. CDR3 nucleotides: TGTGCCAGTAGCCAGGGACAGGGCGGGGATCAGCCCCAGCATTTT. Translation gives CASSQGQGGDQPQHF. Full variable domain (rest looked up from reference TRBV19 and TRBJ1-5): DGGITQSPKYLFRKEGQNVTLSCEQNLNHDAMYWYRQDPGQGLRLIYYSQIVNDFQKGDIAEGYSVSREKKESFPLTVTSAQKNPTAFYLCASSQGQGGDQPQHFGDGTRLSIL.

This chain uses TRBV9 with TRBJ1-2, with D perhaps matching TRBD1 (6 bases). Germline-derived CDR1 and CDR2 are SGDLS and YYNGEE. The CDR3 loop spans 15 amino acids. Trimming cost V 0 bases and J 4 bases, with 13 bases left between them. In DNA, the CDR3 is TGTGCCAGCAGCGTAGGGGGGCAGGCCAGCTATGGCTACACCTTC. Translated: CASSVGGQASYGYTF.

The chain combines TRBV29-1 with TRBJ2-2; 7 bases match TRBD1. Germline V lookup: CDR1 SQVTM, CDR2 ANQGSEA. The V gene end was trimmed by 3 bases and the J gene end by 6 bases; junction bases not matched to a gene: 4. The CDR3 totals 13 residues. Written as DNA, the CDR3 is TGCAGCGTTGAGAGGGGGCAACCCGGGGAGCTGTTTTTT. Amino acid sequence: CSVERGQPGELFF.

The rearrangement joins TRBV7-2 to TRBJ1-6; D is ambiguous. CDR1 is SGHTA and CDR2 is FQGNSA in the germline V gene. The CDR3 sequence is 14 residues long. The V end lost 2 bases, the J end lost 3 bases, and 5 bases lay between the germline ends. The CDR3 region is CASSLTSYNSPLHF. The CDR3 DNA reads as TGTGCCAGCAGCTTAACCAGCTATAATTCACCCCTCCACTTT.

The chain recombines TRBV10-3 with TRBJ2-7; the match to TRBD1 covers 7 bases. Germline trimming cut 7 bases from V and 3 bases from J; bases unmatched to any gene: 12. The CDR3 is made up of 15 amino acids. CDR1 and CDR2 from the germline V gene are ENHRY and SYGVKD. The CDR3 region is CAITDRDRSIYEQYF. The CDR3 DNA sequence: TGTGCCATCACCGACCGGGACAGATCGATCTACGAGCAGTACTTC.

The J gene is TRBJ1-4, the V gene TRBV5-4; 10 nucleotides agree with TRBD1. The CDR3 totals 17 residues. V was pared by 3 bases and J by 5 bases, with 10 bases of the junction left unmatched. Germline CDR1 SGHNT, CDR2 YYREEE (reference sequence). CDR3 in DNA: TGTGCCAGCAGCTCAAAGGTCGGGGACAGGGGAAATGAAAAACTGTTTTTT. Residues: CASSSKVGDRGNEKLFF.

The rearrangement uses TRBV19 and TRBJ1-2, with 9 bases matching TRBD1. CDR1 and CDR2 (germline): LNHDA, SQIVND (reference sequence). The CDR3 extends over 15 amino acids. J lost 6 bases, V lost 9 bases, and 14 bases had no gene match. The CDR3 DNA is TGTGCCAGCCGGGACAGGGACTTTTTGAAGAATGGCTACACCTTC. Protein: CASRDRDFLKNGYTF.

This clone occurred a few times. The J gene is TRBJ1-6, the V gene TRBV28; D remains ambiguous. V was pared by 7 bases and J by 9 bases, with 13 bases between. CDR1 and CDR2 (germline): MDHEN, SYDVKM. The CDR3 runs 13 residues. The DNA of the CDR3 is TGTGCCAGCAAACCCCCTGGCCCTTCACCCCTCCACTTT. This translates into CASKPPGPSPLHF.

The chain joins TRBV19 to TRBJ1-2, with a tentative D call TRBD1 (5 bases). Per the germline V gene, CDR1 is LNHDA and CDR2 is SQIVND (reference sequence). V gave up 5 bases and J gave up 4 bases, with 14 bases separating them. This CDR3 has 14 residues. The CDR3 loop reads CASSSGPRIYGYTF. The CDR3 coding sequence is TGTGCCAGTAGTTCAGGGCCCCGGATCTATGGCTACACCTTC.

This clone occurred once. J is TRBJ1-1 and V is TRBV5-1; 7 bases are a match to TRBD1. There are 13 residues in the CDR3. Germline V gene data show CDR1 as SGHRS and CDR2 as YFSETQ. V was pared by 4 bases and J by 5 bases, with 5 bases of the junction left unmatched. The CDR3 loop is CASSRTGETEAFF. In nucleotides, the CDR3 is TGCGCCAGCAGCCGCACAGGGGAGACTGAAGCTTTCTTT.

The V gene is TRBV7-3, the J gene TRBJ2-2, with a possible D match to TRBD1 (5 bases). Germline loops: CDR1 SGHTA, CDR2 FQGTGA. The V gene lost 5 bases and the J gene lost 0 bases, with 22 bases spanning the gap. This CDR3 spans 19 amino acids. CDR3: CASSLKFPSRVANTGELFF. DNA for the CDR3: TGTGCCAGCAGCCTCAAATTCCCATCCAGGGTTGCGAACACCGGGGAGCTGTTTTTT.